This T cell receptor (beta chain) is drawn from a study of T cells in Graves' hyperthyroidism and ophthalmopathy. This CDR3 is 16 amino acids long. Germline-derived CDR1 and CDR2 are ENHRY and SYGVKD. RNA transcripts gave rise to amplified TCR beta CDR3 regions. TCR CDR3 regions were first amplified by RT-PCR with HTBI primers. TCRdb reprocessed the multiplex PCR reads with MiXCR, giving one entry per CDR3 protein. This sample carries roughly 710,000 distinct CDR3 sequences, over 35% of them seen once, and the ten largest clones take roughly 30%. About this clonotype: This could be a read error, since a much larger clone is one nucleotide away.

This TCR derives from a woman in her thirties or forties with Graves' hyperthyroidism. J is TRBJ2-2 and V is TRBV10-3; D assignment may be TRBD1 or TRBD2 (5 bases each). Sequenced sample: blood. CDR3 region: CAVSDEGNPLAGELFF. CDR3 coding DNA: TGTGCCGTCAGTGACGAGGGGAACCCACTAGCCGGGGAGCTGTTTTTT.